This T cell receptor beta chain was sequenced for a study of T cells in Graves' hyperthyroidism and ophthalmopathy. The V gene's germline CDR1 is MGHRA and CDR2 YSYEKL. V was shortened by 3 bases and J by 1 base, with 7 bases between the two germline ends. The CDR3 has 14 amino acids. This clonotype was seen ten or more times. Researchers amplified the TCR beta CDR3 regions from RNA transcripts. Using the HTBI primer set, a first-round RT-PCR was run on the TCR CDR3. Via MiXCR, TCRdb re-called the multiplex PCR reads, giving one row per CDR3 protein. The table includes 490,000 or so distinct CDR3 sequences, 15% to 20% detected once. Exclusion of patients followed from uncontrolled infection, other autoimmune disease, pregnancy or lactation.

This chain links TRBV4-1 with TRBJ2-1; unclear D gene. What was sequenced was blood. The sequence derives from a woman aged 30 to 39 with Graves' ophthalmopathy. CDR3 coding DNA: TGCGCCAGCAGCCAGGGCCAGTCCTACAATGAGCAGTTCTTC. Protein sequence: CASSQGQSYNEQFF.